The rows below give T cell receptor beta chains drawn from one sample of a study of blood T cells in healthy people across ages. Each CDR3 protein is one row after TCRdb ran MiXCR on the 5' RACE reads. The sample lists approximately 1.5 million distinct CDR3 sequences, approximately 43% seen once, with around 4% in the top ten. The source material was blood. These receptors came from a woman aged 18-29 years in good health. Each CDR3 is given without its conserved first and last residue. Each record gives: V gene, J gene, CDR3 protein.

TRBV7-9,TRBJ2-1,ASSLIATLREGQF
TRBV10-2,TRBJ1-5,ASSGVDRGQPQH
TRBV7-9,TRBJ1-4,ASTGSPATNEKLF
TRBV20-1,TRBJ1-6,SVRGTGRSPLH
TRBV29-1,TRBJ2-7,SVVAGGPPAYEQY
TRBV15,TRBJ2-1,ATSKPTSGGKNEQF
TRBV28,TRBJ2-3,ASSPAGERTGTDTQY
TRBV20-1,TRBJ2-5,SAPRDRAPNEQY
TRBV24-1,TRBJ2-2,ATSDLGGADTGELF
TRBV5-1,TRBJ2-1,ASNDNHNEQF
TRBV20-1,TRBJ1-6,SARETGGGSPLH
TRBV20-1,TRBJ2-1,SAARAGADNGQF
TRBV12-3/TRBV12-4,TRBJ2-1,ASSFSGETYNEQF
TRBV4-2,TRBJ2-7,ASSQGQGGTYEQY
TRBV28,TRBJ2-2,ASLGNTGELF